This T cell receptor beta chain was captured by sequencing in a study of shared clonotypes between healthy human individuals. Points on this clone: As yet, its antigen is unknown.

Study-level points and caveats: Researchers found naive subsets generally carried larger estimated richness than memory subsets.

Per germline, CDR1 SGHRS and CDR2 YFSETQ. V lost 0 bases, J lost 6 bases, and 6 bases stayed unmatched. The CDR3 sequence is 15 residues long. CD4+ cells were split into CD45RA+ naive and CD45RA-negative memory subsets. The assay used deep level. The data were produced by immunoSEQ multiplex PCR, yet TCRdb's version contains in-frame clones alone and is incomplete. The table includes around 1,000,000 clones, approximately 75% detected once. The sequenced sample consisted of memory CD4+ T cells from PBMCs. The subset here: CD45RA-negative fraction. The TCR comes from a young man in good health. Some clones in this sample may be carry-over from other donors' samples. The chain uses TRBV5-1 and TRBJ2-4; 7 bases agree with TRBD2. In nucleotides, the CDR3 is TGCGCCAGCAGCTTGGGGGAGGGCCTTCTAAACATTCAGTACTTC. Translating gives CASSLGEGLLNIQYF.